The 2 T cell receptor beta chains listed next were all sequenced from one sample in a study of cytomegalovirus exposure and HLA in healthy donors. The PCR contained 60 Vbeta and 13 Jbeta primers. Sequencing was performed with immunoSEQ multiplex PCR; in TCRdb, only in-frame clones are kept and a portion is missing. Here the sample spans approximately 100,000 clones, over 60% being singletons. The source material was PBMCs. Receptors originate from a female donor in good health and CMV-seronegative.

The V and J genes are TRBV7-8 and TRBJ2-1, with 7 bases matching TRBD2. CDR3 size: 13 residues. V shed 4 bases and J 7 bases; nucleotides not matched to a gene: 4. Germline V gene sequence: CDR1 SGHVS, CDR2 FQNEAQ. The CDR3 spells CASSSASGNEQFF. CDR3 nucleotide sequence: TGTGCCAGCAGCTCAGCTAGCGGAAATGAGCAGTTCTTC.

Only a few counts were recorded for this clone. The CDR3 bases are TGTGCCAGCAGAACCCAGAATCAGCCCCAGCATTTT. It translates to CASRTQNQPQHF. This chain joins TRBV2 and TRBJ1-5; no firm D call. The CDR3 covers 12 residues. In germline, CDR1 is SNHLY, CDR2 FYNNEI. The ends were cut back, 6 bases at V and 4 bases at J, with 7 bases in the middle.